These 14 T cell receptor beta chains were all obtained from the same sample, sequenced in a study of vaccination and CD4 T cells after COVID-19. TCRdb used MiXCR to reprocess the PCR reads, holding one entry per CDR3 protein. The repertoire holds some 18,000 distinct CDR3 sequences, with about 62% as singletons. This specimen consisted of CD4+ T cells from blood, obtained before SARS-CoV-2 vaccination. Source of these receptors: a human donor who had recovered from COVID-19.

V usage is TRBV20-1 and J usage is TRBJ1-2; D gene ambiguous. Trimming cost V 0 bases and J 2 bases, with 7 bases left between them. This CDR3 spans 13 amino acids. Germline V gene sequence: CDR1 DFQATT, CDR2 SNEGSKA (reference sequence). This CDR3 reads CSARDAQNYGYTF. The CDR3 DNA reads as TGCAGTGCTAGAGATGCACAGAACTATGGCTACACCTTC.

The V call is TRBV7-8, the J call TRBJ1-2; D perhaps matches TRBD1 (6 bases). V was cut by 4 bases and J by 8 bases, with 11 bases left in between. CDR1 is SGHVS, CDR2 FQNEAQ, per germline. The CDR3 sequence is 12 residues long. CDR3 sequence (DNA): TGTGCCAGCAGCTCCGGACAGCGGGGCTACACCTTC. It specifies CASSSGQRGYTF.

The gene calls are TRBV7-8 and TRBJ2-3, with 13 bases that match TRBD2. The germline gives CDR1 SGHVS, CDR2 FQNEAQ. This CDR3 spans 20 amino acids. V trimming: 3 bases; J trimming: 3 bases; junction bases outside the gene matches: 15. The CDR3 loop is CASSFWSTRTSGSSTDTQYF. The CDR3 coding sequence is TGTGCCAGCAGCTTTTGGAGTACCCGGACTAGCGGGAGTTCAACAGATACGCAGTATTTT.

Only a few counts were recorded for this clonotype. The rearrangement joins TRBV11-3 to TRBJ2-5, with D possibly TRBD2 on 5 matching bases. CDR3 length: 17 amino acids. Germline V lookup: CDR1 SGHNT, CDR2 YENEEA. V lost 1 base and J lost 5, with 20 bases in between. The CDR3 DNA reads as TGTGCCAGCAGCTTAGGAGCCCGGGAAAAACCGGATGAGACCCAGTACTTC. This gives the protein CASSLGAREKPDETQYF. Variable domain in full (rest from reference TRBV11-3 and TRBJ2-5): EAGVVQSPRYKIIEKKQPVAFWCNPISGHNTLYWYLQNLGQGPELLIRYENEEAVDDSQLPKDRFSAERLKGVDSTLKIQPAELGDSAVYLCASSLGAREKPDETQYFGPGTRLLVL.

This sequence joins TRBV15 and TRBJ1-5, with 11 bases matching TRBD1. This CDR3 region has 15 residues. The V gene's germline CDR1 is LNHNV and CDR2 YYDKDF (reference sequence). V dropped 3 bases and J dropped 6; count of bases not matched to a gene: 4. DNA for the CDR3: TGTGCCACCAGCAGGAGGACAGGGGGCCCTCAGCCCCAGCATTTT. Amino acids: CATSRRTGGPQPQHF.

The rearrangement joins TRBV7-3 to TRBJ1-6, with D unclear. Trimming removed 5 bases from V and 9 bases from J, with 17 bases in between. Germline V gives CDR1 SGHTA, CDR2 FQGTGA. This CDR3 region has 15 residues. The CDR3 region is CASSLEGGNFSPLHF. The DNA for the CDR3 is TGTGCCAGCAGCCTAGAGGGCGGCAATTTTTCACCCCTCCACTTT.

This rearrangement joins TRBV19 to TRBJ1-2; no clear D. V was pared by 4 bases and J by 7 bases, with 10 bases between. In germline, CDR1 is LNHDA, CDR2 SQIVND (reference sequence). The CDR3 runs 12 residues. CDR3 DNA: TGTGCCAGTAGTACTAGTATTTCTGGCTACACCTTC. This translates into CASSTSISGYTF.

The rearrangement joins TRBV15 to TRBJ2-3; tentatively, D is TRBD2 (6 bases). The V gene lost 0 bases and the J gene lost 6 bases, with 16 bases spanning the gap. The CDR3 contains 16 residues. Germline lookup yields CDR1 LNHNV and CDR2 YYDKDF (reference sequence). The CDR3: CATSRDATRGADTQYF. For the CDR3, the DNA is TGTGCCACCAGCAGAGACGCGACTAGGGGCGCCGATACGCAGTATTTT.

This clonotype has a handful of counts. This chain joins TRBV20-1 and TRBJ2-5; D remains ambiguous. The CDR3 sequence is 14 residues long. The germline gives CDR1 DFQATT, CDR2 SNEGSKA (reference sequence). Trimming pared 6 bases from V and 4 bases from J, leaving 18 bases between. The CDR3 nucleotides are TGCAGTGCCAATTACATCGAAGGTCGAGAGACCCAGTACTTC. This gives the protein CSANYIEGRETQYF.

The CDR3 region has the DNA TGTGCCAGCAGTGTATCGTACGAGCAGTACTTC. It specifies CASSVSYEQYF. The chain carries TRBV2 and TRBJ2-7; D gene uncertain. The CDR3 consists of 11 residues. Trimming left V 4 bases short and J 4 bases short, with 5 bases between. The germline gives CDR1 SNHLY, CDR2 FYNNEI.

The rearrangement uses TRBV20-1 and TRBJ1-2; no clear D gene. Germline V gene lookup returns CDR1 DFQATT and CDR2 SNEGSKA (reference sequence). This CDR3 is 8 amino acids long. V was clipped by 7 bases and J by 10 bases, with 7 bases between them. The CDR3 DNA reads as TGCAGTGTAGAAGCCTACACCTTC. Translating gives CSVEAYTF.

The chain combines TRBV10-2 with TRBJ1-2; 10 positions agree with TRBD1. J lost 6 bases, V lost 6 bases, and 13 bases had no gene match. The CDR3 sequence is 16 residues long. Germline-derived CDR1 and CDR2 are WSHSY and SAAADI. CDR3 region: CASRQTGGAGPDGYTF. The DNA of the CDR3 is TGCGCCAGCAGACAGACAGGGGGCGCGGGGCCCGATGGCTACACCTTC.

About this clonotype: The junction departs from the called germline gene at one end, perhaps through a read error. V and J are TRBV20-1 and TRBJ1-6; D unresolved. CDR1 is DFQATT, CDR2 SNEGSKA, per germline (reference sequence). This CDR3 contains 13 residues. CDR3 region: CSARIPPNSLLHF. Here the CDR3 DNA reads TGCAGTGCCAGGATTCCCCCCAATTCACTCCTCCACTTT.

The chain couples TRBV19 to TRBJ1-1; D remains ambiguous. This CDR3 spans 14 amino acids. Germline CDR1 LNHDA, CDR2 SQIVND (reference sequence). The V end was cut by 5 bases, the J end by 3 bases, with 13 bases between. Here the CDR3 reads CASSFLMMHTEAFF. DNA of the CDR3: TGTGCCAGTAGTTTCCTCATGATGCACACTGAAGCTTTCTTT.